Shown below are 9 T cell receptor beta chains from a single sample sequenced in a study of CD8 T cells in Susac syndrome. When the RNA was reverse transcribed, random hexamers were used with an input of about 0.5 to 1 ug. TCRdb re-analysed the immunoSEQ multiplex PCR reads in MiXCR, keeping a single row per CDR3 protein. The top ten clones hold approximately 0.12% of a sample with 110,000 or so distinct CDR3 sequences, under 95% of them seen once. Sequencing was carried out using CD8+ T cells from PBMCs. Receptors were obtained from a human donor in good health.

V usage is TRBV24-1 and J usage is TRBJ2-1, with 16 positions matching TRBD2. The germline gives CDR1 KGHDR, CDR2 SFDVKD. V trimming: 2 bases; J trimming: 6 bases; junction bases outside the gene matches: 12. This CDR3 contains 20 residues. The CDR3 spells CATSDYTGGTSGRAFNEQFF. CDR3 DNA sequence: TGTGCCACCAGTGATTACACAGGGGGGACTAGCGGGAGGGCCTTCAATGAGCAGTTCTTC.

The rearrangement joins TRBV10-3 to TRBJ2-3; TRBD2 matches at 9 bases. There are 16 residues in the CDR3. Trimming removed 6 bases from V and 1 base from J; junction bases left unmatched: 8. The germline gives CDR1 ENHRY, CDR2 SYGVKD. The CDR3 DNA reads TGTGCCATCAGCTCAGCTAGCGGGAAAGGCACAGATACGCAGTATTTT. Amino acids: CAISSASGKGTDTQYF.

The chain links TRBV29-1 to TRBJ1-1; no firm D call. Germline assignment: CDR1 SQVTM and CDR2 ANQGSEA. This CDR3 region has 14 residues. Between the trimmed V and J ends, which lost 7 bases and 1 base, there was a span of 16 bases. CDR3 nucleotides: TGCAGCGCCCCGACCGAATGGGGGAACACTGAAGCTTTCTTT. The encoded protein is CSAPTEWGNTEAFF. Filled out from reference TRBV29-1 and TRBJ1-1, the complete variable domain reads SAVISQKPSRDICQRGTSLTIQCQVDSQVTMMFWYRQQPGQSLTLIATANQGSEATYESGFVIDKFPISRPNLTFSTLTVSNMSPEDSSIYLCSAPTEWGNTEAFFGQGTRLTVV.

The V call is TRBV29-1, the J call TRBJ2-3; 8 bases align to TRBD2. The CDR3 contains 16 residues. Per the germline V gene, CDR1 is SQVTM and CDR2 is ANQGSEA. V shed 0 bases, J shed 2 bases, and the junction held 7 bases outside the gene matches. The CDR3 loop is CSVEEGGGPPTDTQYF. CDR3 coding DNA: TGCAGCGTTGAAGAGGGCGGGGGGCCCCCCACAGATACGCAGTATTTT.

The chain couples TRBV15 to TRBJ2-1; D is undetermined. Germline V gene lookup returns CDR1 LNHNV and CDR2 YYDKDF (reference sequence). The V end lost 6 bases, the J end lost 3 bases, and 6 bases lay between the germline ends. The CDR3 runs 12 residues. In DNA form, the CDR3 reads TGTGCCACCAGGAATGACTACAATGAGCAGTTCTTC. Translated: CATRNDYNEQFF.

The genes are TRBV5-1 and TRBJ1-6, with 7 bases lining up with TRBD1. Germline V CDR1 and CDR2: SGHRS, YFSETQ. V was pared by 7 bases and J by 0 bases, with 4 bases of the junction left unmatched. The CDR3 covers 15 residues. CDR3 bases: TGCGCCAGCCAGGGGGGGAGCTCCTATAATTCACCCCTCCACTTT. Translating it yields CASQGGSSYNSPLHF.

J is TRBJ1-6 and V is TRBV3-1, with 8 bases matching TRBD1. V was clipped by 7 bases and J by 8 bases; unmatched bases: 4. The CDR3 has 13 amino acids. Germline V gene sequence: CDR1 LGHDT, CDR2 YNNKEL (reference sequence). The CDR3 coding sequence is TGTGCCAGCACCCAGACAGGGGATTCACCCCTCCACTTT. Its translation: CASTQTGDSPLHF.

The CDR3 loop is CASSSGTGLYGYTF. The CDR3 nucleotides read TGTGCCAGCAGCTCTGGAACGGGATTATATGGCTACACCTTC. The chain has TRBV7-2 and TRBJ1-2; D gene uncertain. Trimming shortened V by 4 bases and J by 5 bases, and 14 bases separated the two germline ends. This CDR3 contains 14 residues. Germline CDR1 is SGHTA and CDR2 is FQGNSA. Using reference TRBV7-2 and TRBJ1-2 for the parts outside the CDR3, the full variable domain is GAGVSQSPSNKVTEKGKDVELRCDPISGHTALYWYRQSLGQGLEFLIYFQGNSAPDKSGLPSDRFSAERTGGSVSTLTIQRTQQEDSAVYLCASSSGTGLYGYTFGSGTRLTVV.

The chain links TRBV28 to TRBJ2-1; the D gene is possibly TRBD2 (5 bases). The CDR3 is 13 amino acids. Trimming left V 5 bases short and J 2 bases short, with 7 bases between. Germline V lookup: CDR1 MDHEN, CDR2 SYDVKM. This CDR3 reads CASSSGTYNEQFF. DNA for the CDR3: TGTGCCAGCAGTAGCGGTACCTACAATGAGCAGTTCTTC. The full variable domain, completed using reference TRBV28 and TRBJ2-1, is DVKVTQSSRYLVKRTGEKVFLECVQDMDHENMFWYRQDPGLGLRLIYFSYDVKMKEKGDIPEGYSVSREKKERFSLILESASTNQTSMYLCASSSGTYNEQFFGPGTRLTVL.